This TCR beta chain was captured in a study of neurological immune-mediated disorders. MiXCR, applied by TCRdb to the 5' RACE reads, yields one record per CDR3 protein. The sample has more than 60,000 distinct CDR3 sequences; 3% to 4% are singletons. There are many counts of this clonotype. Germline-derived CDR1 and CDR2 are SGHTA and FQGNSA. V lost 2 bases to trimming and J lost 0 bases, with 10 bases between them. CDR3 size: 15 residues. The specimen was PBMCs. The sequence came from a woman aged 45-60 years with multiple sclerosis. This sequence joins TRBV7-2 and TRBJ1-1; D remains ambiguous. Here the CDR3 reads CASSLYGSMNTEAFF. CDR3 DNA: TGTGCCAGCAGCTTATACGGGTCCATGAACACTGAAGCTTTCTTT.